Below, one T cell receptor beta chain is given with its context. The data were obtained in a study of blood T cell repertoires in COVID-19. Study at large: Samples of COVID-19 (acute and convalescent) were obtained from the United States, Italy and Spain. Sample material is recorded as cDNA or gDNA derived from T cells, B-cell-depleted T cells, or PBMCs.

The CDR3 is made up of 14 amino acids. Looked up from germline, CDR1 is SGHRS and CDR2 is YFSETQ. V lost 3 bases to trimming and J lost 3 bases; unmatched junction nucleotides: 6. As originally analysed: Counts of nucleated cells, estimated from reference gene primer amplification, were obtained. Data came from immunoSEQ multiplex PCR; TCRdb stores just in-frame clones and leaves some out. The D gene and trimming were derived from the DNA, and the V and J assignments and clone size from that table. The sample consists of under 200,000 clones, about 86% of them appearing once. The clonotype originates from a man aged 50-60 years with active or convalescent COVID-19. The chain joins TRBV5-1 to TRBJ2-7; 7 bases align to TRBD2. The specimen sequenced was peripheral blood. The DNA of the CDR3 is TGCGCCAGCAGCTGGAAAAGCGGGATCTACGAGCAGTACTTC. This sequence encodes CASSWKSGIYEQYF.